This is a list of T cell receptor beta chains from one sample in a study of molecular identifiers for immune sequencing clone quantification. TCRdb passed the PCR reads through MiXCR, listing each CDR3 protein once. The sample has about 40,000 distinct CDR3 sequences; approximately 24% are singletons. Specimen: naive CD8+ T cells from blood, with Jurkat cell RNA spiked in. These receptor sequences come from a human donor in good health. Some libraries in this study had Jurkat cell RNA spiked in. Each CDR3 is given with its conserved first and last residue. A D gene is named only where the DNA matches it firmly. Expanded clones get a size class; other rows say once, few or many, or leave the size out.

D,size,V,J,CDR3,DNA
TRBD1,many,TRBV27,TRBJ2-7,CASTFQGTGGSYEQYF,TGTGCCAGCACCTTCCAGGGGACAGGGGGCTCCTACGAGCAGTACTTC
.,many,TRBV3-1,TRBJ1-1,CASSALGNTEAFF,TGTGCCAGCAGCGCCCTCGGGAACACTGAAGCTTTCTTT
TRBD2,many,TRBV18,TRBJ2-3,CASSPSWRTTSGDEDTQYF,TGTGCCAGCTCACCAAGTTGGAGGACGACTAGCGGGGATGAAGATACGCAGTATTTT
TRBD2,few,TRBV7-9,TRBJ2-3,CASSTLAGEYF,TGTGCCAGCAGCACTCTAGCGGGAGAGTATTTT
.,.,TRBV30,TRBJ1-5,CAWSVNGGYSNQPQHF,TGTGCCTGGAGTGTAAACGGGGGGTATAGCAATCAGCCCCAGCATTTT
TRBD1,many,TRBV29-1,TRBJ2-1,CSVEGAGGYNEQFF,TGCAGCGTTGAAGGTGCAGGGGGATACAATGAGCAGTTCTTC
TRBD2,.,TRBV4-1,TRBJ2-1,CASSRSQGGTQFF,TGCGCCAGCAGCCGAAGCCAGGGAGGGACCCAGTTCTTC
TRBD2,many,TRBV6-1,TRBJ2-3,CASSGLAGLADTQYF,TGTGCCAGCAGTGGACTAGCGGGACTTGCAGATACGCAGTATTTT
.,many,TRBV13,TRBJ1-1,CASSSLGVTEAFF,TGTGCCAGCAGCTCCCTCGGTGTCACTGAAGCTTTCTTT
TRBD1,many,TRBV29-1,TRBJ2-7,CSVADRGPRDEQYF,TGCAGCGTTGCAGACAGGGGCCCCCGAGACGAGCAGTACTTC
.,many,TRBV7-6,TRBJ2-3,CASSKWTDTQYF,TGTGCCAGCAGCAAATGGACAGATACGCAGTATTTT
.,.,TRBV3-1,TRBJ2-5,CASSPYPGVRAKEETQYF,TGTGCCAGCAGCCCCTATCCAGGGGTTCGGGCCAAGGAAGAGACCCAGTACTTC
.,.,TRBV12-3/TRBV12-4,TRBJ2-2,CASSLAVDPTNTGELFF,TGTGCCAGCAGTTTAGCGGTCGACCCAACGAACACCGGGGAGCTGTTTTTT
.,.,TRBV6-5,TRBJ2-3,CAGSYSQGEGDTQYF,TGTGCCGGCAGTTACTCGCAGGGTGAGGGTGATACGCAGTATTTT
.,many,TRBV20-1,TRBJ2-3,CSARDLDRSPDTQYF,TGCAGTGCTAGAGATCTTGACAGGTCGCCAGATACGCAGTATTTT
.,many,TRBV5-1,TRBJ2-2,CASRLPAAAAGELFF,TGCGCCAGCAGACTACCCGCTGCTGCCGCCGGGGAGCTGTTTTTT
TRBD1,many,TRBV5-4,TRBJ2-4,CASSLGDRLGGNIQYF,TGTGCCAGCAGCTTGGGGGACAGGCTGGGAGGAAACATTCAGTACTTC
TRBD2,.,TRBV29-1,TRBJ2-5,CSVEDGLAGASVKTQYF,TGCAGCGTTGAAGATGGACTAGCGGGAGCCAGTGTGAAGACCCAGTACTTC
.,many,TRBV19,TRBJ2-2,CASPGPRPGELFF,TGTGCCAGTCCCGGCCCCCGGCCCGGGGAGCTGTTTTTT
.,many,TRBV12-3/TRBV12-4,TRBJ2-5,CASSGAASETQYF,TGTGCCAGCAGTGGGGCGGCGAGTGAGACCCAGTACTTC
.,.,TRBV9,TRBJ2-5,CASSGGGEETQYF,TGTGCCAGCAGCGGCGGAGGGGAAGAGACCCAGTACTTC
.,medium-sized,TRBV28,TRBJ2-1,CASSPLAGGNEQFF,TGTGCCAGCAGTCCACTAGCAGGGGGCAATGAGCAGTTCTTC
.,many,TRBV27,TRBJ2-5,CASSRLVPQETQYF,TGTGCCAGCAGCCGTCTAGTACCCCAAGAGACCCAGTACTTC
.,many,TRBV3-1,TRBJ2-7,CASSQTGTDYEQYF,TGTGCCAGCAGCCAAACGGGGACCGACTACGAGCAGTACTTC
.,.,TRBV4-3,TRBJ1-2,CASSPLISRGYTF,TGCGCCAGCAGCCCGTTGATTTCTCGGGGCTACACCTTC
TRBD1,many,TRBV30,TRBJ1-5,CAWSVGGQRNQPQHF,TGTGCCTGGAGTGTAGGGGGACAGCGCAATCAGCCCCAGCATTTT
TRBD1,many,TRBV19,TRBJ2-7,CASSIFGQGRGEQYF,TGTGCCAGTAGTATTTTCGGACAGGGGAGAGGCGAGCAGTACTTC
.,many,TRBV5-1,TRBJ2-3,CASSLESSDTQYF,TGCGCCAGCAGCTTGGAGAGTTCAGATACGCAGTATTTT
.,few,TRBV6-2/TRBV6-3,TRBJ2-1,CASKKYNEQFF,TGTGCCAGCAAGAAGTACAATGAGCAGTTCTTC
.,few,TRBV7-2,TRBJ2-7,CASGLGGADEQYF,TGTGCCAGCGGCTTGGGGGGGGCGGACGAGCAGTACTTC
.,.,TRBV7-2,TRBJ2-3,CAGSRTSDTQYF,TGTGCCGGCAGCCGTACCTCAGATACGCAGTATTTT
TRBD1,many,TRBV2,TRBJ2-7,CASRTGLHEQYF,TGTGCCAGTCGGACAGGGCTGCACGAGCAGTACTTC
TRBD2,many,TRBV30,TRBJ2-5,CAWSEGLGQETQYF,TGTGCCTGGAGTGAAGGACTAGGTCAGGAGACCCAGTACTTC